This TCR beta chain was documented in a study of cytomegalovirus exposure and HLA in healthy donors. Study-level findings and limits: The records held CMV serostatus as the only immune exposure information. V segments that were indistinguishable, TRBV6-2 and TRBV6-3 among them, were omitted from analysis.

The PCR contained 60 Vbeta and 13 Jbeta primers. Here immunoSEQ multiplex PCR was the method, and the copy in TCRdb shows in-frame clones only, minus some. The table has 110,000 or so clones, about 68% seen once. CDR1 is MNHEY and CDR2 is SVGAGI in the germline V gene. This CDR3 contains 15 residues. The trim removed 7 bases at V and 2 bases at J, leaving 8 bases unmatched. As to this clone: Its antigen remains unknown.

What was sequenced was PBMCs. This TCR was sampled from a woman between 45 and 60 years old in good health and CMV-seropositive. This chain joins TRBV6-5 and TRBJ1-5; 7 nucleotides match TRBD1. This CDR3 is CASTDSGTGNQPQHF. CDR3 nucleotides: TGTGCCAGCACCGACTCAGGGACAGGCAATCAGCCCCAGCATTTT.